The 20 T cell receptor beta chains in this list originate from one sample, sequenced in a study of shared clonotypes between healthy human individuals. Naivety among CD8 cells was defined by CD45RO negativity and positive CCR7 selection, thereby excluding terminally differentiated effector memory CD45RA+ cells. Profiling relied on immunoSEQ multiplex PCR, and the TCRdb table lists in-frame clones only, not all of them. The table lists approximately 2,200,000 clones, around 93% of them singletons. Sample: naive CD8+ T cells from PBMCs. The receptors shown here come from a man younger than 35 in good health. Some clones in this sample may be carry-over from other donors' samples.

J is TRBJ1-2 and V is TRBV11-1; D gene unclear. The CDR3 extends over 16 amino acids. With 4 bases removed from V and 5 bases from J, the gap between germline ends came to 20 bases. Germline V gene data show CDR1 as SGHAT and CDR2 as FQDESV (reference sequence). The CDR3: CASSSRRTGNYYGYTF. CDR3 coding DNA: TGTGCCAGCAGCTCCCGCCGGACTGGGAACTATTATGGCTACACCTTC.

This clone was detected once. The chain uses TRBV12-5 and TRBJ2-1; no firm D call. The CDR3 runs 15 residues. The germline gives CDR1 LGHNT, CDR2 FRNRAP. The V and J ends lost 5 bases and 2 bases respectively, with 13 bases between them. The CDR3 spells CASGPPAATYNEQFF. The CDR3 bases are TGTGCTAGTGGTCCACCCGCGGCCACCTACAATGAGCAGTTCTTC.

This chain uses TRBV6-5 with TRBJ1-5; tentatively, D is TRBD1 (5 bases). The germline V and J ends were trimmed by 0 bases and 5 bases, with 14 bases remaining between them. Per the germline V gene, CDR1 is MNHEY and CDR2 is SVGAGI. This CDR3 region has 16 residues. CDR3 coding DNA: TGTGCCAGCAGTTACTCGAGGTGGGGGGGGGATCAGCCCCAGCATTTT. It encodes CASSYSRWGGDQPQHF.

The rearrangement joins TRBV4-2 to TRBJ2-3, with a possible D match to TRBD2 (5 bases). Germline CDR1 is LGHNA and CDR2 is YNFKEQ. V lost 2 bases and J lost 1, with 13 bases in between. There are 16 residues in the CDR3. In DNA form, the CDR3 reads TGTGCCAGCAGCCAAACAACGGACTCTCGCACAGATACGCAGTATTTT. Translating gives CASSQTTDSRTDTQYF.

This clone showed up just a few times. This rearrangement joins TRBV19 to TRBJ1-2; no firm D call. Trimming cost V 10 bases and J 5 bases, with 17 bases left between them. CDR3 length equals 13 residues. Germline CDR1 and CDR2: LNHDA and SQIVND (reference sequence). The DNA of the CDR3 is TGTGCCACAGGCATTCCTGACGGTTATGGCTACACCTTC. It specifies CATGIPDGYGYTF.

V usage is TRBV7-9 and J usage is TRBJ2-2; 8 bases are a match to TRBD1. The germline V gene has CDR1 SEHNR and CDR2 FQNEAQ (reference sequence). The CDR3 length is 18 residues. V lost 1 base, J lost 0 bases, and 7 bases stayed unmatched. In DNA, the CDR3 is TGTGCCAGCAGCTTAGTTTGGGCAGGGGGCGCGAACACCGGGGAGCTGTTTTTT. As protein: CASSLVWAGGANTGELFF. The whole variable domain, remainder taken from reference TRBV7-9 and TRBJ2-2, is DTGVSQNPRHKITKRGQNVTFRCDPISEHNRLYWYRQTLGQGPEFLTYFQNEAQLEKSRLLSDRFSAERPKGSFSTLEIQRTEQGDSAMYLCASSLVWAGGANTGELFFGEGSRLTVL.

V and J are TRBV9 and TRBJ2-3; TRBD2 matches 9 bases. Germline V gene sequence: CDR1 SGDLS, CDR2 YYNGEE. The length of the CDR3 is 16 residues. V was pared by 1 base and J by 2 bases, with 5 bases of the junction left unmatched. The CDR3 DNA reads TGTGCCAGCAGCGTACCCCTAGCGGGGTCCACAGATACGCAGTATTTT. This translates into CASSVPLAGSTDTQYF.

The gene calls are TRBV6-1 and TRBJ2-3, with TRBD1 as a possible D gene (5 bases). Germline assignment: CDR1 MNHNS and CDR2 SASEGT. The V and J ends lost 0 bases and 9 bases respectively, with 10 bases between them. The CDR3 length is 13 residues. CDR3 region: CASSEADTETQYF. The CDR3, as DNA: TGTGCCAGCAGTGAAGCGGACACGGAAACGCAGTATTTT.

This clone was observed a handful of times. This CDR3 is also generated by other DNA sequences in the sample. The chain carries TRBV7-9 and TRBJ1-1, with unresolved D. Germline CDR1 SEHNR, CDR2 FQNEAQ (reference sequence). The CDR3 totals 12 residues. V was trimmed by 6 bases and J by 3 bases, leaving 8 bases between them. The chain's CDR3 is CASSSWDTEAFF. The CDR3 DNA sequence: TGTGCCAGCAGTTCATGGGACACTGAAGCTTTCTTT.

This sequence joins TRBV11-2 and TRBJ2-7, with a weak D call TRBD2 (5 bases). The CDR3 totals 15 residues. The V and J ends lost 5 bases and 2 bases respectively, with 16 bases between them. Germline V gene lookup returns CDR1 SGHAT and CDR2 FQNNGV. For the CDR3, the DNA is TGTGCCAGCAGCCACATCCTTGGACTCACCTACGAGCAGTACTTC. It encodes CASSHILGLTYEQYF.

DNA of the CDR3: TGTGCCAGCAGTTCGACAGGGTCTCTGGAGCAGTACTTC. This codes for CASSSTGSLEQYF. This rearrangement joins TRBV6-5 to TRBJ2-7; the match to TRBD1 covers 7 bases. This CDR3 is 13 amino acids long. After removal of 4 bases from V and 7 bases from J, the junction contained 7 bases not matched to a gene. The germline gives CDR1 MNHEY, CDR2 SVGAGI.

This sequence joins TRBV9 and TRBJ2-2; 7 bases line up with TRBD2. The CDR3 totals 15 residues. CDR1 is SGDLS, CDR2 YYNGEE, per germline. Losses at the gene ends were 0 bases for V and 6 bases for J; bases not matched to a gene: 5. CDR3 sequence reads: CASSVGTSSPGELFF. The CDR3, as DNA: TGTGCCAGCAGCGTAGGGACTAGTTCCCCCGGGGAGCTGTTTTTT.

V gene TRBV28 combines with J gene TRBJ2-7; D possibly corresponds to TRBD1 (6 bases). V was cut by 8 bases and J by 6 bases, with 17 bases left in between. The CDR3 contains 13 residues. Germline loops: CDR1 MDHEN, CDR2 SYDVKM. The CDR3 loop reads CASATGTYVEQYF. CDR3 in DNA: TGTGCCAGCGCCACAGGGACATACGTCGAGCAGTACTTC.

The CDR3 sequence: CASSSSIGSNQPQHF. The CDR3 DNA follows: TGTGCCAGCAGCTCCTCTATCGGGAGCAATCAGCCCCAGCATTTT. The J gene is TRBJ1-5, the V gene TRBV11-2; D is unresolved. Germline V lookup: CDR1 SGHAT, CDR2 FQNNGV. V lost 4 bases and J 1 base, leaving 11 bases between the germline ends. The CDR3 runs 15 residues.

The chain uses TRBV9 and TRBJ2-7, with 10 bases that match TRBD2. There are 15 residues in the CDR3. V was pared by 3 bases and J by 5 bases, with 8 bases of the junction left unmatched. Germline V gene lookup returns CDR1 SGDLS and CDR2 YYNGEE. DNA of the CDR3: TGTGCCAGCAGCGGAGCTAGCGGGAGTTCTAACGAGCAGTACTTC. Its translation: CASSGASGSSNEQYF. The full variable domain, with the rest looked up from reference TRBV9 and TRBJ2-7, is DSGVTQTPKHLITATGQRVTLRCSPRSGDLSVYWYQQSLDQGLQFLIQYYNGEERAKGNILERFSAQQFPDLHSELNLSSLELGDSALYFCASSGASGSSNEQYFGPGTRLTVT.

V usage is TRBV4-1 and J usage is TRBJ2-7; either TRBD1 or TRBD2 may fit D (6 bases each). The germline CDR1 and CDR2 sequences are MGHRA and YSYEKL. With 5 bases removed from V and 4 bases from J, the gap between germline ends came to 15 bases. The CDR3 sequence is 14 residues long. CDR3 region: CASSDRTGEYEQYF. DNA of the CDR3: TGCGCCAGCAGCGACAGGACGGGGGAATACGAGCAGTACTTC.

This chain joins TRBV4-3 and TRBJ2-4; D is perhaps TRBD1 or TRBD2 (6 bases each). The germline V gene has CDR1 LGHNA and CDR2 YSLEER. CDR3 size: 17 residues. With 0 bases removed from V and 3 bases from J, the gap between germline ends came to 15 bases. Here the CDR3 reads CASSQEFRGQDKNIQYF. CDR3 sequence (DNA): TGCGCCAGCAGCCAAGAATTTCGGGGGCAGGACAAAAACATTCAGTACTTC.

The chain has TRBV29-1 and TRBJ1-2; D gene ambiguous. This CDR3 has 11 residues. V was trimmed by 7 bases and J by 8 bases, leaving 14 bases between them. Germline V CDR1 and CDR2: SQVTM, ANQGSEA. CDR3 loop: CSARAGHGYTF. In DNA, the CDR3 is TGCAGCGCTCGGGCTGGGCACGGCTACACCTTC. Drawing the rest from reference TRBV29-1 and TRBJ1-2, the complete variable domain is SAVISQKPSRDICQRGTSLTIQCQVDSQVTMMFWYRQQPGQSLTLIATANQGSEATYESGFVIDKFPISRPNLTFSTLTVSNMSPEDSSIYLCSARAGHGYTFGSGTRLTVV.

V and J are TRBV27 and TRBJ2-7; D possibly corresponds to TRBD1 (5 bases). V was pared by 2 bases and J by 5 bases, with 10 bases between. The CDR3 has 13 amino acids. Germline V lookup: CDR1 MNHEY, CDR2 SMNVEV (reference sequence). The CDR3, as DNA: TGTGCCAGCAGTTTACTAGACAGTCACGAGCAGTACTTC. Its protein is CASSLLDSHEQYF.

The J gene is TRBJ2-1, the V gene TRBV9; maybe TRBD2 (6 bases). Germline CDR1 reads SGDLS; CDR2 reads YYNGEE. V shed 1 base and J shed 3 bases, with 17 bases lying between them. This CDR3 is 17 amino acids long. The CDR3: CASSVPKAGTGYNEQFF. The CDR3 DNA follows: TGTGCCAGCAGCGTACCCAAAGCGGGCACGGGCTACAATGAGCAGTTCTTC.